Shown below are 9 T cell receptor beta chains from a single sample sequenced in a study of blood T cell repertoires in COVID-19. Assay: immunoSEQ multiplex PCR; the TCRdb copy retains only in-frame clones and omits some. The sample holds some 56,000 clones; 75% to 85% are singletons and the top ten take 7.2%. Sequenced: peripheral blood. These TCRs come from a man aged 60 to 69 with acute or convalescent COVID-19.

The chain links TRBV16 to TRBJ2-7; 10 bases are a match to TRBD1. Losses at the gene ends were 4 bases for V and 7 bases for J; bases not matched to a gene: 10. CDR1 and CDR2 (germline): KGHSY, FQNENV. This CDR3 is 15 amino acids long. For the CDR3, the DNA is TGTGCCAGCAGCCCATGGACAGGGGGGCCAGGTGAGCAGTACTTC. Its translation: CASSPWTGGPGEQYF.

V is TRBV24-1 and J is TRBJ2-7, with D possibly being TRBD1 (5 bases). Per germline, CDR1 KGHDR and CDR2 SFDVKD. The CDR3 is made up of 14 amino acids. V lost 7 bases and J 3 bases, leaving 15 bases between the germline ends. In DNA form, the CDR3 reads TGTGCCACCAGCGCTAATGACAGAATCTACGAGCAGTACTTC. Its translation: CATSANDRIYEQYF.

This clone was seen only a few times. The chain combines TRBV14 with TRBJ2-1; 13 nucleotides line up with TRBD2. This CDR3 contains 17 residues. V shed 4 bases, J shed 7 bases, and the junction held 10 bases outside the gene matches. Per germline, CDR1 SGHDN and CDR2 FVKESK. Here the CDR3 reads CASSLRLAGGSRNEQFF. The CDR3, as DNA: TGTGCCAGCAGCCTGCGACTAGCGGGGGGATCTCGGAATGAGCAGTTCTTC.

The rearrangement links TRBV28 to TRBJ2-3, with D possibly TRBD1 on 5 matching bases. CDR1 and CDR2 from the germline V gene are MDHEN and SYDVKM. Trimming cost V 7 bases and J 4 bases, with 12 bases left between them. The CDR3 is 13 residues long. CDR3 in DNA: TGTGCCAGCACAGGGTCTTATCCAGATACGCAGTATTTT. Residues: CASTGSYPDTQYF.

CDR3 in DNA: TGTGCCAGCAGTCACAGGGGGCCTTACGAGCAGTACTTC. It yields the protein CASSHRGPYEQYF. V is TRBV2 and J is TRBJ2-7; 9 bases are a match to TRBD1. The CDR3 is made up of 13 amino acids. Germline values: CDR1 SNHLY, CDR2 FYNNEI. Trimming removed 5 bases from V and 4 bases from J; junction bases left unmatched: 3.

The chain recombines TRBV7-9 with TRBJ2-4; a weak D match, TRBD2 (6 bases). This CDR3 is 12 amino acids long. CDR1 is SEHNR and CDR2 is FQNEAQ in the germline V gene (reference sequence). Trimming shortened V by 1 base and J by 9 bases, and 7 bases separated the two germline ends. The CDR3 region is CASSLGGVIQYF. Here the CDR3 DNA reads TGTGCCAGCAGCTTAGGGGGGGTCATTCAGTACTTC.

This chain joins TRBV6-5 and TRBJ2-7, with 7 bases fitting TRBD2. The trim removed 7 bases at V and 11 bases at J, leaving 8 bases unmatched. The CDR3 runs 11 residues. CDR1 and CDR2 from the germline V gene are MNHEY and SVGAGI. The CDR3 nucleotides are TGTGCCAGCATCCTAGGGAGGGCTGAGTACTTC. Its protein is CASILGRAEYF.

This clone has a handful of counts. The V and J genes are TRBV2 and TRBJ1-1; 7 bases are shared with TRBD1. The V gene's germline CDR1 is SNHLY and CDR2 FYNNEI. The CDR3 is 14 amino acids. Trimming removed 5 bases from V and 6 bases from J; junction bases left unmatched: 9. The CDR3: CASSFIRGSAEAFF. The CDR3 nucleotides are TGTGCCAGCAGTTTTATCAGGGGGTCCGCTGAAGCTTTCTTT.

The chain links TRBV2 to TRBJ1-1; 8 bases match TRBD1. CDR1 is SNHLY and CDR2 is FYNNEI in the germline V gene. V gave up 6 bases and J gave up 4 bases; unmatched junction bases: 10. This CDR3 has 15 residues. The CDR3 loop reads CASSNQGRGRTEAFF. The CDR3 DNA follows: TGTGCCAGCAGCAATCAGGGCAGGGGGCGCACTGAAGCTTTCTTT.